The rows below give T cell receptor beta chains drawn from one sample of a study of T cell repertoires in cytomegalovirus infection. TCRdb reprocessed the reads via MiXCR and lists one record per CDR3 protein. The table records some 97,000 distinct CDR3 sequences, 20% to 30% of them present only once. Specimen: CD8+ T cells from PBMCs. Receptors were obtained from a human donor in good health (CMV status not recorded). Some clones in this sample may be carry-over from other donors' samples. The CDR3 runs from the conserved cysteine through the conserved F or W. Fields, in order: clone size, J gene, D gene, V gene, CDR3 DNA, CDR3 protein. D genes are given only for firm matches. Size values are once, few and many counts, or a class for expanded clones, and some rows have none.

.,TRBJ2-3,.,TRBV9,TGTGCCAGCAGCGTAGATGGCGGCACAGATACGCAGTATTTT,CASSVDGGTDTQYF
.,TRBJ1-4,TRBD1,TRBV28,TGTGCCAGCAGTTTCCCCCCTAGACAGGGCTCGGGAGAACTGTTTTTT,CASSFPPRQGSGELFF
.,TRBJ2-7,.,TRBV10-3,TGTGCCATCAGTGACGGCGCCGAGCAGTACTTC,CAISDGAEQYF
few,TRBJ2-1,.,TRBV27,TGTGCCTCGGCAGGGATGAGATGGAATGAGCAGTTCTTC,CASAGMRWNEQFF
many,TRBJ2-7,TRBD1,TRBV7-6,TGTGCCAGCAGCTTGGGGACAGGGCCCTACGAGCAGTACTTC,CASSLGTGPYEQYF
.,TRBJ2-7,.,TRBV28,TGTGCCAGCAGTTTGGCAGGTGATGAGCAGTACTTC,CASSLAGDEQYF
.,TRBJ1-3,TRBD1,TRBV20-1,TGCAGTGCTAGAGATCGACAGGGCCCTGGAAACACCATATATTTT,CSARDRQGPGNTIYF
.,TRBJ2-5,.,TRBV20-1,TGCAGTGCTAGAGATTTCGGGGTCTTCCAAGAGACCCAGTACTTC,CSARDFGVFQETQYF
.,TRBJ2-1,TRBD1,TRBV29-1,TGCAGCGTTGAAGGGAGGCAGGGGGCCGCCAATGAGCAGTTCTTC,CSVEGRQGAANEQFF
few,TRBJ2-1,TRBD1,TRBV5-6,TGTGCCAGCAGCATGGGGACAGGAAGGTATGAGCAGTTCTTC,CASSMGTGRYEQFF
many,TRBJ1-1,.,TRBV7-2,TGTGCCAGCAGCTTTACGGGGGGCGCGTACACTGAAGCTTTCTTT,CASSFTGGAYTEAFF
many,TRBJ1-2,.,TRBV9,TGTGCCAGCAGCAGAAGGACCCTGGAAGGCTACACCTTC,CASSRRTLEGYTF
.,TRBJ2-1,TRBD1,TRBV28,TGTGCCAGCAGTAGTGACAGGGGGCAGTACAATGAGCAGTTCTTC,CASSSDRGQYNEQFF
.,TRBJ2-1,.,TRBV20-1,TGCAGTGCTAGAGACCCCCAACAGGGAAATGAGCAGTTCTTC,CSARDPQQGNEQFF
many,TRBJ1-1,TRBD1,TRBV20-1,TGCAGTGCCCTCCAAAGCGGGACAGCGAACACTGAAGCTTTCTTT,CSALQSGTANTEAFF
.,TRBJ2-7,TRBD1,TRBV6-5,TGTGCCAGCAGCCCGGGACAGTACGAGCAGTACTTC,CASSPGQYEQYF
.,TRBJ2-1,TRBD1,TRBV20-1,TGCAGTGCCACGACAGGGGCGAATTACAATGAGCAGTTCTTC,CSATTGANYNEQFF
.,TRBJ2-1,TRBD2,TRBV11-2,TGTGCCTGTCCGGGGGGGAGCTCCTACAATGAGCAGTTCTTC,CACPGGSSYNEQFF
few,TRBJ2-3,.,TRBV4-2,TGTGCCAGCAGCCAAGACGCGGGATCGGCAGATACGCAGTATTTT,CASSQDAGSADTQYF
few,TRBJ2-7,.,TRBV10-3,TGTGCCATCAGTGACAGTTCCTACGAGCAGTACTTC,CAISDSSYEQYF
few,TRBJ2-7,TRBD2,TRBV4-1,TGCGCCAGCAGCCAAGATACCAGCGGGAGAAACGAGCAGTACTTC,CASSQDTSGRNEQYF
many,TRBJ2-1,.,TRBV7-2,TGTGCCAGCAGCTTAGTTGCCGGGGCTGGTGAGCAGTTCTTC,CASSLVAGAGEQFF
many,TRBJ2-1,TRBD1,TRBV28,TGTGCCAGCAGTTTTAGGGACAGGGGAGACAATGAGCAGTTCTTC,CASSFRDRGDNEQFF
.,TRBJ2-1,.,TRBV19,TGTGCCAGTATCCCGGACGTTTCGAGCTCCTACAATGAGCAGTTCTTC,CASIPDVSSSYNEQFF
.,TRBJ2-2,.,TRBV7-9,TGTGCCAGCAGCACCCGGGACCCTTTCCTAAACACCGGGGAGCTGTTTTTT,CASSTRDPFLNTGELFF
few,TRBJ2-1,.,TRBV4-3,TGCGCCAGCAGCCAAGAATCGGCGTCTAGCTCCTACAATGAGCAGTTCTTC,CASSQESASSSYNEQFF
many,TRBJ2-7,TRBD1,TRBV11-2,TGTGCCAGCGTGGGACAGGGGGTCCACGAGCAGTACTTC,CASVGQGVHEQYF
.,TRBJ1-2,TRBD1,TRBV11-2,TGTGCCAGCAGCTTAGATGGGGAGGACAGGGGTTTGGCTAACTATGGCTACACCTTC,CASSLDGEDRGLANYGYTF
.,TRBJ1-1,.,TRBV29-1,TGCAGCGTTGAATCCGTCATGAACACTGAAGCTTTCTTT,CSVESVMNTEAFF
many,TRBJ2-2,.,TRBV4-1,TGCGCCAGCAGCCAAGGCCCCGCCGGGGAGCTGTTTTTT,CASSQGPAGELFF
.,TRBJ1-3,.,TRBV20-1,TGCAGTGCTAGAGTGGGGGCCGGGGCTGGAAACACCATATATTTT,CSARVGAGAGNTIYF
few,TRBJ2-2,.,TRBV7-9,TGTGCCAGCAGCCCCCTCTCGACAGAGCTGTTTTTT,CASSPLSTELFF
few,TRBJ1-4,TRBD1,TRBV7-9,TGTGCCAGCGCCCTACCGGACAGGGAAAAACTGTTTTTT,CASALPDREKLFF
many,TRBJ2-3,TRBD2,TRBV7-9,TGTGCCAGCAGCTACCTTAGCGGGGGGGCCGAAGATACGCAGTATTTT,CASSYLSGGAEDTQYF
.,TRBJ2-7,.,TRBV29-1,TGCAGCGTTGAAGTGCCCCCCGCGCAGTACTTC,CSVEVPPAQYF
.,TRBJ2-1,.,TRBV29-1,TGCAGCGTTGCAACGGGCTCCTACAATGAGCAGTTCTTC,CSVATGSYNEQFF
few,TRBJ1-1,TRBD1,TRBV29-1,TGCAGCGTCGCTACAGGGGGCGCAGGAAACACTGAAGCTTTCTTT,CSVATGGAGNTEAFF
.,TRBJ2-5,TRBD1,TRBV6-5,TGTGCCAGCAGAAAGGACAGGGGGTTCCAAGAGACCCAGTACTTC,CASRKDRGFQETQYF
many,TRBJ2-2,.,TRBV18,TGTGCCAGCTCACCGTTCGGGACCCTCCCCGGGGAGCTGTTTTTT,CASSPFGTLPGELFF
.,TRBJ2-5,.,TRBV7-8,TGTGCCAGCAGCCCTCACGTGGACTTCCAAGAGACCCAGTACTTC,CASSPHVDFQETQYF
many,TRBJ2-2,.,TRBV15,TGTGCCACCAGCAGAGAGCAGGGAGGAATCGGGGAGCTGTTTTTT,CATSREQGGIGELFF
.,TRBJ1-1,.,TRBV28,TGTGCCAGCACTCTTCCAGGAGAAAGCCCTGAAGCTTTCTTT,CASTLPGESPEAFF
.,TRBJ2-7,TRBD2,TRBV20-1,TGCAGTGCTAGAGATTCCCTAGCGGACTCGATCTACGAGCAGTACTTC,CSARDSLADSIYEQYF
many,TRBJ1-1,.,TRBV11-3,TGTGCCAGCAGCTCAGAAGGGGATGAAGCTTTCTTT,CASSSEGDEAFF
few,TRBJ1-1,.,TRBV4-3,TGCGCCAGCAGCCAAGAGTCCGGACAACTTTACTCTGAAGCTTTCTTT,CASSQESGQLYSEAFF
many,TRBJ2-6,TRBD2,TRBV7-2,TGTGCCAGCAGCTTGGGGGGGGTTATCTCTGGGGCCAACGTCCTGACTTTC,CASSLGGVISGANVLTF
.,TRBJ1-1,TRBD1,TRBV28,TGTGCCAGCAGTTCGTCCGGGACAGATAACACTGAAGCTTTCTTT,CASSSSGTDNTEAFF
few,TRBJ2-1,.,TRBV6-5,TGTGCCAGCAGTTACAGTGCGGCGAGAAATGAGCAGTTCTTC,CASSYSAARNEQFF
.,TRBJ2-5,TRBD2,TRBV28,TGTGCCAGCAGTTTATTACTAGCGGGGGAAAAAGAGACCCAGTACTTC,CASSLLLAGEKETQYF
many,TRBJ1-1,TRBD1,TRBV20-1,TGCAGTGCTAGAGTTAGCAGGGGGGGGACTGAAGCTTTCTTT,CSARVSRGGTEAFF
.,TRBJ2-5,.,TRBV12-3/TRBV12-4,TGTGCCAGCAGATCCCCCCGAGTCCCGGGAGAGACCCAGTACTTC,CASRSPRVPGETQYF
few,TRBJ1-5,TRBD1,TRBV12-3/TRBV12-4,TGTGCCAGCAGGCAGGGGGTTGTCGGCAATCAGCCCCAGCATTTT,CASRQGVVGNQPQHF
many,TRBJ2-7,.,TRBV20-1,TGCAGTGCTAGAAGTGGCAGCACCTACGAGCAGTACTTC,CSARSGSTYEQYF
.,TRBJ1-1,.,TRBV7-9,TGTGCCAGCAGCTTAGGAGGGGAGTCTGTGAACACTGAAGCTTTCTTT,CASSLGGESVNTEAFF
many,TRBJ2-3,.,TRBV7-9,TGTGCCAGCAGCCCGGACAGTAGCACAGATACGCAGTATTTT,CASSPDSSTDTQYF